One sample yielded the 20 T cell receptor beta chains listed below, sequenced in a study of blood T cell repertoires in COVID-19. The method was immunoSEQ multiplex PCR; TCRdb's version includes in-frame clones alone and lacks a portion of them. The sample holds about 260,000 clones, less than 90% seen once. Sequencing was done on a sample of peripheral blood. The receptors come from a man aged 55 to 70 who had recovered from COVID-19.

The chain carries TRBV5-1 and TRBJ2-3; tentative D call: TRBD1 (6 bases). This CDR3 has 15 residues. V dropped 4 bases and J dropped 0 bases, with 12 bases sitting between them. Germline values: CDR1 SGHRS, CDR2 YFSETQ. CDR3 sequence (DNA): TGCGCCAGCAGCGGGGGCGTTTTGAGCACAGATACGCAGTATTTT. Its translation: CASSGGVLSTDTQYF.

The CDR3 here is CASSLATKGEKLFF. DNA for the CDR3: TGTGCCAGCAGCTTAGCGACTAAGGGTGAAAAACTGTTTTTT. The chain combines TRBV7-9 with TRBJ1-4; D gene ambiguous. This CDR3 is 14 amino acids long. Germline CDR1 reads SEHNR; CDR2 reads FQNEAQ (reference sequence). Trimming left V 0 bases short and J 7 bases short, with 9 bases between.

This clone has just a few counts. The chain combines TRBV5-1 with TRBJ1-6, with a possible D match to TRBD1 (5 bases). Germline V gene data show CDR1 as SGHRS and CDR2 as YFSETQ. The CDR3 has 14 residues. Trimming removed 2 bases at V and 8 bases at J, with 11 bases between. In nucleotides, the CDR3 is TGCGCCAGCAGCTTCGGGGACTTTGATTCACCCCTCCACTTT. Its translation: CASSFGDFDSPLHF. Based on the CDR3 plus reference TRBV5-1 and TRBJ1-6, the full variable domain is KAGVTQTPRYLIKTRGQQVTLSCSPISGHRSVSWYQQTPGQGLQFLFEYFSETQRNKGNFPGRFSGRQFSNSRSEMNVSTLELGDSALYLCASSFGDFDSPLHFGNGTRLTVT.

This chain links TRBV7-3 with TRBJ2-1; the match to TRBD1 covers 10 bases. J was trimmed by 16 bases and V by 5 bases; bases with no gene match: 8. The V gene's germline CDR1 is SGHTA and CDR2 FQGTGA. The CDR3 has 12 amino acids. CDR3: CASSPGTGERFF. The CDR3 DNA reads as TGTGCCAGCAGCCCAGGGACAGGGGAGCGTTTCTTC.

The gene calls are TRBV5-6 and TRBJ1-2; TRBD1 might be the D (6 bases). V was pared by 2 bases and J by 0 bases, with 17 bases between. The CDR3 runs 17 residues. Germline V CDR1 and CDR2: SGHDT, YYEEEE. The CDR3 spells CASSLQGGWAPNYGYTF. The CDR3 DNA is TGTGCCAGCAGCTTACAGGGTGGTTGGGCCCCTAACTATGGCTACACCTTC.

Concerning this clone: One end of the junction varies from germline; a read error may be responsible. The V call is TRBV7-2, the J call TRBJ2-3, with TRBD2 identical over 14 bases. This CDR3 spans 15 amino acids. Germline V gives CDR1 SGHTA, CDR2 FQGNSA. CDR3 amino acids: CASSLAGLAGEAQYF. The CDR3 nucleotides read TGTGCCAGCAGCCTAGCGGGACTAGCGGGGGAGGCGCAGTATTTT. The variable domain in full, completed from reference TRBV7-2 and TRBJ2-3, reads GAGVSQSPSNKVTEKGKDVELRCDPISGHTALYWYRQSLGQGLEFLIYFQGNSAPDKSGLPSDRFSAERTGGSVSTLTIQRTQQEDSAVYLCASSLAGLAGEAQYFGPGTRLTVL.

The chain is built from TRBV5-4 and TRBJ2-5, with 12 bases matching TRBD1. With V trimmed by 5 bases and J by 3 bases, 17 bases remained unmatched. The CDR3 covers 19 residues. Germline V lookup: CDR1 SGHNT, CDR2 YYREEE (reference sequence). The DNA for the CDR3 is TGTGCCAGCAGGTCGCCGGGACAGGGGGCAGGGGGCCGGGAAGAGACCCAGTACTTC. This sequence encodes CASRSPGQGAGGREETQYF.

This sequence joins TRBV6-6 and TRBJ2-7; no clear D gene. This CDR3 is built from 14 residues. V shed 2 bases and J shed 3 bases, with 11 bases lying between them. Germline assignment: CDR1 MNHNY and CDR2 SVGAGI (reference sequence). DNA for the CDR3: TGTGCCAGCAGTTACACCGCCGGAGACTACGAGCAGTACTTC. Translated, it gives CASSYTAGDYEQYF.

The rearrangement joins TRBV4-1 to TRBJ2-2; TRBD1 matches at 8 bases. Trimming removed 1 base from V and 6 bases from J; junction bases left unmatched: 7. There are 16 residues in the CDR3. Germline loops: CDR1 MGHRA, CDR2 YSYEKL. In DNA, the CDR3 is TGCGCCAGCAGCCAAGGGCAGGGGGCGAGTGCCGGGGAGCTGTTTTTT. This codes for CASSQGQGASAGELFF.

A remark on this clone: The sample carries other DNA sequences with the same CDR3. The chain links TRBV5-1 to TRBJ2-5, with 10 bases lining up with TRBD1. The germline V gene has CDR1 SGHRS and CDR2 YFSETQ. With V trimmed by 4 bases and J by 3 bases, 3 bases remained unmatched. The CDR3 is 14 amino acids. The CDR3 sequence: CASSPGQGKETQYF. The CDR3 DNA reads TGCGCCAGCAGCCCGGGACAGGGGAAAGAGACCCAGTACTTC.

The rearrangement joins TRBV20-1 to TRBJ2-7; weak D call: TRBD2 (6 bases). Germline assignment: CDR1 DFQATT and CDR2 SNEGSKA (reference sequence). The length of the CDR3 is 11 residues. V was trimmed by 4 bases and J by 6 bases, leaving 10 bases between them. CDR3 in amino acids: CSATRLVEQYF. The CDR3 nucleotides read TGCAGTGCTACCCGACTAGTCGAGCAGTACTTC.

In its sample, this clone was seen a few times. The J gene is TRBJ2-7, the V gene TRBV5-6; 8 bases align to TRBD2. This CDR3 is 15 amino acids long. The V gene end was trimmed by 6 bases and the J gene end by 0 bases; junction bases not matched to a gene: 8. In germline, CDR1 is SGHDT, CDR2 YYEEEE. Here the CDR3 DNA reads TGTGCCAGCACCATAAGCGGGAGTACCTCCTACGAGCAGTACTTC. Its protein is CASTISGSTSYEQYF.

V is TRBV6-2 or TRBV6-3 and J is TRBJ2-1; TRBD1 matches 7 bases. This CDR3 is built from 17 residues. The germline gives CDR1 MNHEY, CDR2 SVGEGT. The V gene end was trimmed by 1 base and the J gene end by 3 bases; junction bases not matched to a gene: 9. The CDR3 DNA is TGTGCCAGCAGTTACTTGGCTTCGGGACAGATCTACAATGAGCAGTTCTTC. Amino acid sequence: CASSYLASGQIYNEQFF.

CDR3 residues: CASSVGSQGNEQFF. The CDR3 DNA sequence: TGTGCCAGCAGCGTAGGGAGCCAGGGGAATGAGCAGTTCTTC. This chain uses TRBV9 with TRBJ2-1; a possible D gene is TRBD1 (6 bases). CDR3 length equals 14 residues. Between the trimmed V and J ends, which lost 0 bases and 7 bases, there was a span of 11 bases. Germline loops: CDR1 SGDLS, CDR2 YYNGEE.

This sequence joins TRBV7-2 and TRBJ1-1; 8 bases match TRBD1. Unmatched junction bases numbered 9, after V lost 1 base and J lost 5 bases. The germline V gene encodes CDR1 SGHTA and CDR2 FQGNSA. The length of the CDR3 is 16 residues. CDR3 in DNA: TGTGCCAGCAGCTTAGTTTCCCCTCGACAGGGGACTGAAGCTTTCTTT. It translates to CASSLVSPRQGTEAFF.

The gene calls are TRBV5-8 and TRBJ2-3, with 9 bases that match TRBD1. The CDR3 covers 15 residues. Germline CDR1 and CDR2: SGHTS and YDEGEE. V lost 4 bases and J lost 4; bases outside the gene matches: 7. CDR3 residues: CASSGGQGGADTQYF. CDR3 DNA sequence: TGTGCCAGCAGCGGGGGACAGGGAGGGGCAGATACGCAGTATTTT.

The chain employs TRBV7-6 and TRBJ2-1; tentatively, D is TRBD2 (6 bases). This CDR3 is 13 amino acids long. Germline values: CDR1 SGHVS, CDR2 FNYEAQ. Trimming stripped 5 bases from V and 6 bases from J, with 11 bases between. In DNA, the CDR3 is TGTGCCAGCAGCCCCGGCGGGGTCAATGAGCAGTTCTTC. Its protein is CASSPGGVNEQFF.

The genes are TRBV5-6 and TRBJ2-4; a weak D match, TRBD2 (5 bases). Between the trimmed V and J ends, which lost 2 bases and 3 bases, there was a span of 12 bases. The CDR3 has 15 residues. Looked up from germline, CDR1 is SGHDT and CDR2 is YYEEEE. The CDR3 DNA sequence: TGTGCCAGCAGCTTCATCCGGGGTGACAAAAACATTCAGTACTTC. This sequence encodes CASSFIRGDKNIQYF.

This sequence joins TRBV10-2 and TRBJ2-2, with D possibly being TRBD1 (6 bases). The CDR3 sequence is 16 residues long. The germline CDR1 and CDR2 sequences are WSHSY and SAAADI. V dropped 4 bases and J dropped 6 bases, with 18 bases sitting between them. The CDR3 DNA sequence: TGCGCCAGCAGTGTAGTAACAGGGCCCTCTCCCGGGGAGCTGTTTTTT. Translating gives CASSVVTGPSPGELFF.

The chain combines TRBV7-2 with TRBJ2-7, with D perhaps matching TRBD2 (6 bases). In germline, CDR1 is SGHTA, CDR2 FQGNSA. V lost 1 base and J 2 bases, leaving 15 bases between the germline ends. This CDR3 has 16 amino acids. The CDR3 nucleotides read TGTGCCAGCAGCTTAGTGTCGGCCCCGGGGGCCTACGAGCAGTACTTC. It encodes CASSLVSAPGAYEQYF.